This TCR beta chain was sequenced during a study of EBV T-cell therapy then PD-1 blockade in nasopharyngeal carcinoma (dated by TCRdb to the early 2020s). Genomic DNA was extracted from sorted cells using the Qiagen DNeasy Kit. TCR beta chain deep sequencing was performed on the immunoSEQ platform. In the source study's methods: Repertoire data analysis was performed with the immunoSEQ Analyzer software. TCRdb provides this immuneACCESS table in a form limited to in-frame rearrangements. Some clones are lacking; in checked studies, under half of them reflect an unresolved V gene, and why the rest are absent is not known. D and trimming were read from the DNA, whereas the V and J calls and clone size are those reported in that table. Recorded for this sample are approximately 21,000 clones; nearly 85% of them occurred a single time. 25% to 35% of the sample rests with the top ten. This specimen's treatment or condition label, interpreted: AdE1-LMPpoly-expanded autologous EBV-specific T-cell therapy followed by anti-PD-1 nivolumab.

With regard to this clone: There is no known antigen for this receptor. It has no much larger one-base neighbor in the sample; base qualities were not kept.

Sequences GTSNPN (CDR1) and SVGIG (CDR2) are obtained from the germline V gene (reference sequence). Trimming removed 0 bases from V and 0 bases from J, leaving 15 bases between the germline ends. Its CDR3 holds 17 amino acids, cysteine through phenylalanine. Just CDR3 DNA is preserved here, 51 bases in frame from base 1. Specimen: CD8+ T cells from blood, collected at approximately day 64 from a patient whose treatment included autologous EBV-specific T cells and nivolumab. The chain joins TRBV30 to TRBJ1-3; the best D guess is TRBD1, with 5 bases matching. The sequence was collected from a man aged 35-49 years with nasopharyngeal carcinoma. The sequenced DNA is TGTGCCTGGAGTGTTTGGGGGACGGAGTTCTCTGGAAACACCATATATTTT. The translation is CAWSVWGTEFSGNTIYF.